A selection of T cell receptor beta chains follows, all from one sample in a study of T cell responses to AZD1222 COVID-19 vaccine. The assay was immunoSEQ multiplex PCR, and TCRdb's table has in-frame clones only and misses some. The sample consists of 150,000 or so clones, around 90% of them appearing once. The specimen comprised peripheral blood, sampled on day 0 of AZD1222 vaccination. The receptors derive from an adult in good health. The CDR3 runs from the conserved cysteine through the conserved F or W. D genes are given only for firm matches. Only some rows state a clone size, as once, few, many or a class for expanded clones.

d_call	clone_size	cdr3_length	v_call	j_call	cdr3_nt	cdr3_aa
TRBD2	.	14	TRBV11-2	TRBJ2-1	TGTGCCAGCAGCACTAGCGGGAGGGGCAATGAGCAGTTCTTC	CASSTSGRGNEQFF
TRBD2	.	18	TRBV4-1	TRBJ2-1	TGCGCCAGCAGAAAAGCCCCTAATAGCGGGAGGTCGCAGAATGAGCAGTTCTTC	CASRKAPNSGRSQNEQFF
TRBD1	.	15	TRBV7-9	TRBJ2-3	TGTGCCAGCAGCCTTGGGGACAGGAGCACAGATACGCAGTATTTT	CASSLGDRSTDTQYF
TRBD2	few	13	TRBV5-1	TRBJ2-7	TGCGCCAGCAGCCCAGGACTAGTTAACGAGCAGTACTTC	CASSPGLVNEQYF
.	.	14	TRBV3-1/TRBV3-2	TRBJ1-5	TGTGCCAGCAGCCTCCTGGGGGGCAATCAGCCCCAGCATTTT	CASSLLGGNQPQHF
TRBD2	.	14	TRBV20-1	TRBJ2-5	TGCAGTGCCAGTGGTAGCGGGGGCAGGCAGACCCAGTACTTC	CSASGSGGRQTQYF
.	.	14	TRBV4-1	TRBJ1-1	TGCGCCAGCAGCCTAACTGGACAGTCCACTGAAGCTTTCTTT	CASSLTGQSTEAFF
.	.	18	TRBV28	TRBJ2-1	TGTGCCAGTCGACTTCTAAGGGGGGGGACAGGAAACTACAATGAGCAGTTCTTC	CASRLLRGGTGNYNEQFF
.	.	16	TRBV10-2	TRBJ2-1	TGCGCCAGCAGTGAGTGGAGGACGCCTATTGTCAATGAGCAGTTCTTC	CASSEWRTPIVNEQFF
.	.	14	TRBV19	TRBJ1-5	TGTGCCAGTAGAGAATACAGGGCAAATCAGCCCCAGCATTTT	CASREYRANQPQHF
.	.	14	TRBV3-1/TRBV3-2	TRBJ1-5	TGTGCCAGCAGCCAAGAGTTCCGGGGACAGCCCCAGCATTTT	CASSQEFRGQPQHF
TRBD1	.	14	TRBV5-1	TRBJ2-7	TGCGCCAGTCACGCAGGGGGTAATTCGCACGAGCAGTACTTC	CASHAGGNSHEQYF
TRBD2	.	16	TRBV5-1	TRBJ2-3	TGCGCCAGCAGCTTCGAATCGGCGGGAGCTCCAGATACGCAGTATTTT	CASSFESAGAPDTQYF